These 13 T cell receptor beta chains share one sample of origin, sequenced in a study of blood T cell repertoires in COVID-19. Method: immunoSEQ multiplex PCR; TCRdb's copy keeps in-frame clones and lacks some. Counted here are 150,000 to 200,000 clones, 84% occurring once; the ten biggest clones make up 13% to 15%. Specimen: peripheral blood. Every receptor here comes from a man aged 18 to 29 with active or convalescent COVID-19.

The CDR3 DNA sequence: TGCGCCAGCAGCCAAGCCACAGGGTACACTGAAGCTTTCTTT. Residues: CASSQATGYTEAFF. V is TRBV4-1 and J is TRBJ1-1, with D possibly TRBD1 on 6 matching bases. This CDR3 is 14 amino acids long. Germline assignment: CDR1 MGHRA and CDR2 YSYEKL. V lost 1 base, J lost 3 bases, and 9 bases lay in between.

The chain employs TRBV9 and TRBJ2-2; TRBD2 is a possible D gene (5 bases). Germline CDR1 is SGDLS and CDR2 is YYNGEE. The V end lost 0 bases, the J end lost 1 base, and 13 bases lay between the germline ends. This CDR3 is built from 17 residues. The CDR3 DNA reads TGTGCCAGCAGCGTAGATGTGGACTGGGGGAACACCGGGGAGCTGTTTTTT. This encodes CASSVDVDWGNTGELFF.

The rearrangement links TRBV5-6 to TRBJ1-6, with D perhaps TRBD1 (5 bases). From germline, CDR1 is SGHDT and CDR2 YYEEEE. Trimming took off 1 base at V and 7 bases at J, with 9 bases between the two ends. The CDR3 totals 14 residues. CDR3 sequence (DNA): TGTGCCAGCAGCTTGTGGGGGGGAAATTCACCCCTCCACTTT. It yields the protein CASSLWGGNSPLHF.

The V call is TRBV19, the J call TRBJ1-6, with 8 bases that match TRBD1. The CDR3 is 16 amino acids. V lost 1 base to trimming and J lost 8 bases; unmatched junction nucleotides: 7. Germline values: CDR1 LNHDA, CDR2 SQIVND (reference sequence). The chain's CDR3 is CASSIGGSRGHSPLHF. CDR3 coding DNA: TGTGCCAGTAGTATAGGTGGTTCCAGGGGGCATTCACCCCTCCACTTT.

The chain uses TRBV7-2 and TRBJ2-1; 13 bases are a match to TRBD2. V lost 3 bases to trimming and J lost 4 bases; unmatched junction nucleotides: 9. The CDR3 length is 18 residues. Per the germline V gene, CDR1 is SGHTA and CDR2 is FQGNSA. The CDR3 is CASSFSSPGLAGYNEQFF. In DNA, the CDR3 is TGTGCCAGCAGCTTTTCTTCTCCGGGACTAGCGGGGTACAATGAGCAGTTCTTC.

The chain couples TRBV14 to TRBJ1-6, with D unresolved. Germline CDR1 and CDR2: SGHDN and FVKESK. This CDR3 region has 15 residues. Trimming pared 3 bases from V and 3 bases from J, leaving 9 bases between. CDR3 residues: CASSQQQNYNSPLHF. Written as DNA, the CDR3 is TGTGCCAGCAGCCAGCAACAGAACTATAATTCACCCCTCCACTTT.

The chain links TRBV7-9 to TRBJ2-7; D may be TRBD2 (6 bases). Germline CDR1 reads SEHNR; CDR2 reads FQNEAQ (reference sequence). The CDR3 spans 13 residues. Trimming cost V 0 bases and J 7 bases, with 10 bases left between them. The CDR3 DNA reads TGTGCCAGCAGCTTAGCGCGGCTAGCGGAGCAGTACTTC. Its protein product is CASSLARLAEQYF.

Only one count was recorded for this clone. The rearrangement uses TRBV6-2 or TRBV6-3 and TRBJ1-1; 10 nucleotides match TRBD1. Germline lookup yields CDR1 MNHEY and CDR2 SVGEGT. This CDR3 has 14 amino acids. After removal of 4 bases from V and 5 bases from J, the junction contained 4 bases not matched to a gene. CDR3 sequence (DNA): TGTGCCAGCAGTTCGGGGACAGGGGTAACTGAAGCTTTCTTT. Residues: CASSSGTGVTEAFF.

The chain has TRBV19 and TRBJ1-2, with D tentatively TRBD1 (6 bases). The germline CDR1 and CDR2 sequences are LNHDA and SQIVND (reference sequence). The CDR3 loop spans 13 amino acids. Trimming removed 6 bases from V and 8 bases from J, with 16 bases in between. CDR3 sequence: CASSTGTSIGYTF. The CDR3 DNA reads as TGTGCCAGTAGCACCGGGACAAGTATAGGCTACACCTTC. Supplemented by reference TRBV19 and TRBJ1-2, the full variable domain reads DGGITQSPKYLFRKEGQNVTLSCEQNLNHDAMYWYRQDPGQGLRLIYYSQIVNDFQKGDIAEGYSVSREKKESFPLTVTSAQKNPTAFYLCASSTGTSIGYTFGSGTRLTVV.

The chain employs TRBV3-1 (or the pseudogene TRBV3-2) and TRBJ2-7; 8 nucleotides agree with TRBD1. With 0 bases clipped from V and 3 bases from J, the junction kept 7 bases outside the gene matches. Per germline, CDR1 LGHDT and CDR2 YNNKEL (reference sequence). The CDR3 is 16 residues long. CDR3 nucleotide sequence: TGTGCCAGCAGCCAAGAGAGCCGGACAGGGAACTACGAGCAGTACTTC. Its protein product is CASSQESRTGNYEQYF.

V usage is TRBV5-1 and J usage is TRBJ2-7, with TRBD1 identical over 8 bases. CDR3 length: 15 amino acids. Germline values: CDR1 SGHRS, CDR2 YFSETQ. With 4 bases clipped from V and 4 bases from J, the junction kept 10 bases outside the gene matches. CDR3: CASSRPGQGKYEQYF. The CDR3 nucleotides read TGCGCCAGCAGCCGTCCAGGACAGGGCAAGTACGAGCAGTACTTC.

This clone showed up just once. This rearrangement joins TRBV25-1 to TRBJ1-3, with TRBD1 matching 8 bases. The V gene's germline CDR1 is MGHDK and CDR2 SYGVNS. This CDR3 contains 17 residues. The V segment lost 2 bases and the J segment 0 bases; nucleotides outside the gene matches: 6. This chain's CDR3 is CASSEPGQGYSGNTIYF. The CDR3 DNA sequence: TGTGCCAGCAGTGAACCAGGACAGGGTTACTCTGGAAACACCATATATTTT.

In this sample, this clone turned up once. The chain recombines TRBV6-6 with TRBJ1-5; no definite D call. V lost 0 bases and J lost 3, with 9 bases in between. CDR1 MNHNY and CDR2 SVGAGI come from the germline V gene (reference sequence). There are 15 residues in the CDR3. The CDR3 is CASSYSTQDNQPQHF. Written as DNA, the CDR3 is TGTGCCAGCAGTTACTCGACGCAGGACAATCAGCCCCAGCATTTT.